Shown below are 14 T cell receptor beta chains from a single sample sequenced in a study of blood T cell repertoires in COVID-19. Clones were read by immunoSEQ multiplex PCR, and TCRdb kept only the in-frame ones, dropping some. The table has approximately 210,000 clones, around 86% seen once. The sequenced material came from peripheral blood. The receptors here all came from a man in his forties or fifties with COVID-19, enrolled during active disease.

This chain links TRBV24-1 with TRBJ1-4; 12 positions agree with TRBD1. With V trimmed by 7 bases and J by 5 bases, 13 bases remained unmatched. Germline loops: CDR1 KGHDR, CDR2 SFDVKD. The CDR3 contains 18 residues. CDR3 loop: CATSSTGTGGASNEKLFF. The CDR3, as DNA: TGTGCCACCAGCTCAACCGGGACAGGGGGCGCTTCCAATGAAAAACTGTTTTTT.

The chain is built from TRBV19 and TRBJ1-2; perhaps TRBD1 as D (6 bases). The length of the CDR3 is 14 residues. With 3 bases removed from V and 5 bases from J, the gap between germline ends came to 13 bases. Germline V gene data show CDR1 as LNHDA and CDR2 as SQIVND (reference sequence). The CDR3 sequence: CASSMLGQEYGYTF. As DNA, the CDR3 is TGTGCCAGTAGTATGCTGGGACAAGAGTATGGCTACACCTTC.

The chain uses TRBV11-2 and TRBJ2-3; 7 bases align to TRBD1. The CDR3 contains 17 residues. Germline V CDR1 and CDR2: SGHAT, FQNNGV. The V gene end was trimmed by 0 bases and the J gene end by 4 bases; junction bases not matched to a gene: 10. The CDR3 nucleotides read TGTGCCAGCAGCTTAGAGACGACAGGGACGGACTCAGATACGCAGTATTTT. It encodes CASSLETTGTDSDTQYF.

The count of this clone is one. The chain is built from TRBV4-3 and TRBJ1-3, with TRBD1 identical over 12 bases. In germline, CDR1 is LGHNA, CDR2 YSLEER. J lost 3 bases, V lost 0 bases, and 9 bases had no gene match. There are 19 residues in the CDR3. In DNA form, the CDR3 reads TGCGCCAGCAGCCAAGACAGGTCCGGGACAGGGGGCTTTGGAAACACCATATATTTT. Translated, it gives CASSQDRSGTGGFGNTIYF.

The chain has TRBV7-9 and TRBJ1-6, with a tentative D call TRBD1 (5 bases). This CDR3 region has 14 residues. Germline V gene sequence: CDR1 SEHNR, CDR2 FQNEAQ (reference sequence). Trimming took off 7 bases at V and 5 bases at J, with 12 bases between the two ends. The CDR3 region has the DNA TGTGCCAGCATGGGAGGGGCTGATAATTCACCCCTCCACTTT. This codes for CASMGGADNSPLHF.

This chain joins TRBV7-9 and TRBJ1-1; unclear D gene. CDR1 and CDR2 (germline): SEHNR, FQNEAQ (reference sequence). The CDR3 runs 13 residues. Trimming took off 1 base at V and 3 bases at J, with 6 bases between the two ends. The CDR3 loop is CASSLDRDTEAFF. The CDR3 DNA reads as TGTGCCAGCAGCTTAGACAGAGACACTGAAGCTTTCTTT.

The V and J genes are TRBV19 and TRBJ1-5; perhaps TRBD1 as D (5 bases). CDR1 LNHDA and CDR2 SQIVND come from the germline V gene (reference sequence). The CDR3 totals 18 residues. The V end was cut by 0 bases, the J end by 3 bases, with 18 bases between. The CDR3 region is CASSIDRMGRVVNQPQHF. CDR3 coding DNA: TGTGCCAGTAGTATAGATCGAATGGGCAGGGTGGTCAATCAGCCCCAGCATTTT.

CDR3 bases: TGTGCCAGCAGCCCCCTTCTAAACACTGAAGCTTTCTTT. Amino acids: CASSPLLNTEAFF. The V gene is TRBV11-2, the J gene TRBJ1-1; D unresolved. V was pared by 5 bases and J by 2 bases, with 9 bases between. The CDR3 consists of 13 residues. The V gene's germline CDR1 is SGHAT and CDR2 FQNNGV.

This sequence joins TRBV19 and TRBJ2-7; 7 nucleotides agree with TRBD1. Germline V gives CDR1 LNHDA, CDR2 SQIVND (reference sequence). V was pared by 5 bases and J by 3 bases, with 10 bases of the junction left unmatched. The length of the CDR3 is 15 residues. The chain's CDR3 is CASSPKPGQIYEQYF. The DNA for the CDR3 is TGTGCCAGTAGTCCAAAACCGGGACAGATCTACGAGCAGTACTTC.

The chain has TRBV6-2 or TRBV6-3 and TRBJ2-7, with 16 bases that match TRBD2. J lost 6 bases, V lost 5 bases, and 10 bases had no gene match. CDR3 length equals 17 residues. Germline CDR1 and CDR2: MNHEY and SVGEGT. CDR3 coding DNA: TGTGCCAGCAGTAAACCGGGACTAGCGGGGGGGCTTGGCGAGCAGTACTTC. Protein product: CASSKPGLAGGLGEQYF.

This sequence joins TRBV2 and TRBJ2-7; D is unresolved. Germline CDR1 SNHLY, CDR2 FYNNEI. The CDR3 is 13 amino acids. V lost 0 bases to trimming and J lost 6 bases, with 9 bases between them. The CDR3 coding sequence is TGTGCCAGCAGTGAAGCCGTAGCTATCGAGCAGTACTTC. It is translated as CASSEAVAIEQYF.

The rearrangement joins TRBV9 to TRBJ2-5, with TRBD2 identical over 10 bases. The germline V gene encodes CDR1 SGDLS and CDR2 YYNGEE. V shed 0 bases, J shed 6 bases, and the junction held 14 bases outside the gene matches. The CDR3 is 18 amino acids. CDR3 sequence: CASSVGVWERGGLQTQYF. The CDR3 nucleotides are TGTGCCAGCAGCGTAGGAGTTTGGGAGCGGGGGGGCTTGCAGACCCAGTACTTC. The complete variable domain, with remaining parts taken from reference TRBV9 and TRBJ2-5, reads DSGVTQTPKHLITATGQRVTLRCSPRSGDLSVYWYQQSLDQGLQFLIQYYNGEERAKGNILERFSAQQFPDLHSELNLSSLELGDSALYFCASSVGVWERGGLQTQYFGPGTRLLVL.

This clone was counted between two and nine times. The chain recombines TRBV6-2 or TRBV6-3 with TRBJ2-7; TRBD1 matches at 7 bases. The CDR3 contains 16 residues. Germline CDR1 and CDR2: MNHEY and SVGEGT. J lost 2 bases, V lost 0 bases, and 7 bases had no gene match. The CDR3 loop is CASSYSRFGQAYEQYF. The CDR3 DNA reads as TGTGCCAGCAGTTACTCGAGGTTCGGACAGGCCTACGAGCAGTACTTC.

This chain joins TRBV10-3 and TRBJ1-1; no definite D call. Between the trimmed V and J ends, which lost 1 base and 7 bases, there was a span of 13 bases. The CDR3 covers 14 residues. Germline assignment: CDR1 ENHRY and CDR2 SYGVKD. CDR3 coding DNA: TGTGCCATCAGTGAGTTCAAGGTAGCTGGTGAAGCTTTCTTT. Translating gives CAISEFKVAGEAFF.